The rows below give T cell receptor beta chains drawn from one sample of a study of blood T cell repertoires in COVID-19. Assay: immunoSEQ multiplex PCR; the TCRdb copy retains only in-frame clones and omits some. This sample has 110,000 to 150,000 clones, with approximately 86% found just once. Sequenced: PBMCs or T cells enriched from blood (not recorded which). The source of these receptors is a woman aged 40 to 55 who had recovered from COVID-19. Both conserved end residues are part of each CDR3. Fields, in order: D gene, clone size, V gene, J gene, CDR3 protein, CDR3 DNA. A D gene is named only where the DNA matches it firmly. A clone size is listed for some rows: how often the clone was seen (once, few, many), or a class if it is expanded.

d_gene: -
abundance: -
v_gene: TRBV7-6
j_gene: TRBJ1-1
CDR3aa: CASSLGGHQNTEAFF
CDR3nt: TGTGCCAGCAGCTTAGGGGGACACCAGAACACTGAAGCTTTCTTT

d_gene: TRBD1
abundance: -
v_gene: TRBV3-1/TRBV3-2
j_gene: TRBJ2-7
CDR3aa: CASSQGGQGTLQIF
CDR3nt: TGTGCCAGCAGCCAAGGGGGACAGGGGACCCTTCAGATCTTC

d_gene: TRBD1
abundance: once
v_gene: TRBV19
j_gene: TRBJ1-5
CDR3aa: CASRRQGTSFYSNQPQHF
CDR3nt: TGTGCCAGTAGACGACAGGGGACGAGCTTTTATAGCAATCAGCCCCAGCATTTT

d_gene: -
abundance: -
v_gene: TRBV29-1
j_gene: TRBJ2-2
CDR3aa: CSPFTGELFF
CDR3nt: TGCAGCCCCTTCACCGGGGAGCTGTTTTTT

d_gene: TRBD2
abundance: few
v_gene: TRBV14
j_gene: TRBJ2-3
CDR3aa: CASSRRGASGGASTQYF
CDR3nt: TGTGCCAGCAGCCGACGTGGGGCTAGCGGGGGGGCGTCTACGCAGTATTTT

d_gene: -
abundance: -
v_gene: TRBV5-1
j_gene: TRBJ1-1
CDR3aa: CASRGGGTEAFF
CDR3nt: TGCGCCAGCAGGGGAGGGGGGACTGAAGCTTTCTTT

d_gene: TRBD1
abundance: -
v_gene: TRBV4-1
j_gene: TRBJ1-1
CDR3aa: CASSQDDRAFTEAFF
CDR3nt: TGCGCCAGCAGCCAAGATGACAGGGCTTTCACTGAAGCTTTCTTT

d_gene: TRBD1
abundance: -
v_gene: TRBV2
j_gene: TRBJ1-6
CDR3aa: CASSSRDRNSPLHF
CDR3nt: TGTGCCAGCAGTTCACGGGACAGAAATTCACCCCTCCACTTT

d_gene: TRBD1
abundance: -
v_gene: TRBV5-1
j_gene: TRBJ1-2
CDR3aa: CASSLSGGYGYTF
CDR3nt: TGCGCCAGCAGCTTGTCAGGGGGCTATGGCTACACCTTC

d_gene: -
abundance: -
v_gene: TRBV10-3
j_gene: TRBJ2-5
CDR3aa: CAISSLLQQETQYF
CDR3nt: TGTGCCATCAGTTCCCTTTTGCAGCAAGAGACCCAGTACTTC

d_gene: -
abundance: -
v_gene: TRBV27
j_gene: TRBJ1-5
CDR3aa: CASSPLGGGYGSDQPQHF
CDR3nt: TGTGCCAGCAGTCCTTTAGGGGGTGGGTATGGGTCAGATCAGCCCCAGCATTTT

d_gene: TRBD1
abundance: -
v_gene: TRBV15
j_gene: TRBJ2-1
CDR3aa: CATSIDRGLGNEQFF
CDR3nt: TGTGCCACCAGCATTGACAGGGGGCTGGGGAATGAGCAGTTCTTC

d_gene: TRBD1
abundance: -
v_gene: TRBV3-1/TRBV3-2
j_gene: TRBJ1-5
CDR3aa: CASSPHRLGQGNQPQHF
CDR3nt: TGTGCCAGCAGCCCCCACCGCCTGGGACAGGGGAATCAGCCCCAGCATTTT

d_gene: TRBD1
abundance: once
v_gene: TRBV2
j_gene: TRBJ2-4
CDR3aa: CASSAGQMNIQYF
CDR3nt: TGTGCCAGCAGTGCGGGACAGATGAACATTCAGTACTTC

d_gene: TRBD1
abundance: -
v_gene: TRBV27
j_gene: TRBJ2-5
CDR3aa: CASSPTGIRDQYF
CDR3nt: TGTGCCAGCAGCCCGACAGGGATTCGGGACCAGTACTTC

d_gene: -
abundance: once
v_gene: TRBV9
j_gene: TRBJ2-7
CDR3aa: CASSVAGGPYEQYF
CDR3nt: TGTGCCAGCAGCGTAGCCGGGGGGCCGTACGAGCAGTACTTC

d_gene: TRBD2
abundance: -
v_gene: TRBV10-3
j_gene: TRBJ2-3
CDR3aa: CATTSVSTDTQYF
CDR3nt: TGTGCCACAACTAGCGTAAGCACAGATACGCAGTATTTT

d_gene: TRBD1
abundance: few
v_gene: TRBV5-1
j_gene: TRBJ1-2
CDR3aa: CASSLTGAATNYGYTF
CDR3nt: TGCGCCAGCAGCCTGACAGGGGCCGCAACTAACTATGGCTACACCTTC

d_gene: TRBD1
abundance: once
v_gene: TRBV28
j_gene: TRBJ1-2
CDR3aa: CASTAGQGPVGGYTF
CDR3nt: TGTGCCAGCACGGCGGGACAGGGGCCAGTCGGCGGCTACACCTTC

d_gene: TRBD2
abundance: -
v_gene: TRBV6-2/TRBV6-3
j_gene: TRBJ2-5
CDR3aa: CASSYSPGTRGGETQYF
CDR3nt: TGTGCCAGCAGTTACTCGCCCGGGACTAGGGGTGGGGAGACCCAGTACTTC

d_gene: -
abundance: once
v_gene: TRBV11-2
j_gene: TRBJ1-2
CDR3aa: CASSLVVRDYGYTF
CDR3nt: TGTGCCAGCAGCTTAGTGGTTAGAGACTATGGCTACACCTTC

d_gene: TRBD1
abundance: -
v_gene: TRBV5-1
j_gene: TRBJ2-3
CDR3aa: CASSLLDRVTDTQYF
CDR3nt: TGCGCCAGCAGCTTGCTAGACAGGGTCACAGATACGCAGTATTTT

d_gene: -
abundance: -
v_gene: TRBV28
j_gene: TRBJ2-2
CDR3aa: CASSLGGGDNTGELFF
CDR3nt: TGTGCCAGCAGTTTAGGGGGCGGAGACAACACCGGGGAGCTGTTTTTT

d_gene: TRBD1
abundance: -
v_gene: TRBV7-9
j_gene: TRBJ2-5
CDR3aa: CASSWTGGSGRQETQYF
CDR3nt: TGTGCCAGCAGCTGGACAGGGGGCTCGGGACGTCAAGAGACCCAGTACTTC

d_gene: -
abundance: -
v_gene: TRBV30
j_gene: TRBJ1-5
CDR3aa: CAWSPRGNQPQHF
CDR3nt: TGTGCCTGGAGTCCCCGGGGGAACCAGCCCCAGCATTTT

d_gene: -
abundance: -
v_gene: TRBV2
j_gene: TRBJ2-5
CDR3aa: CAVKPTGRGETQYF
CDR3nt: TGTGCCGTGAAGCCGACAGGGCGGGGAGAGACCCAGTACTTC

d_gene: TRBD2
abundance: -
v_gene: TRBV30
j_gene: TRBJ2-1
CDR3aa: CAWSPLAVSYNEQFF
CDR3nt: TGTGCCTGGAGTCCACTAGCGGTCTCCTACAATGAGCAGTTCTTC

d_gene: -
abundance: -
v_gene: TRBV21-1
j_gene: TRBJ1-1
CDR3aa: CASSKFCDRPIMNTEAFF
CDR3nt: TGTGCCAGCAGCAAATTCTGCGACAGACCGATTATGAACACTGAAGCTTTCTTT

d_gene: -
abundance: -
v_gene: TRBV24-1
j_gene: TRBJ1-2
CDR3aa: CATSDSREGGYTF
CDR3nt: TGTGCCACCAGTGATTCCCGGGAAGGGGGCTACACCTTC

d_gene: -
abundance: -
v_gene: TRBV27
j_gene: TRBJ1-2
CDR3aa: CASGTANYGYTF
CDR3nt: TGTGCCAGCGGTACTGCCAACTATGGCTACACCTTC

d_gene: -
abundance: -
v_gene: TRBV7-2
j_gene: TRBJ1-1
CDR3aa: CASSPAGQGLDTEAFF
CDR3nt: TGTGCCAGCAGCCCGGCCGGCCAGGGCCTAGACACTGAAGCTTTCTTT

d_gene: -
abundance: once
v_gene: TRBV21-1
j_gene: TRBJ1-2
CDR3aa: CASSSMAGTGNTYGYTF
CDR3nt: TGTGCCAGCAGCAGCATGGCCGGGACAGGGAATACCTATGGCTACACCTTC

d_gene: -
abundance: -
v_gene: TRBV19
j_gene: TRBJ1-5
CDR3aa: CASSTDSHQPQHF
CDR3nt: TGTGCCAGTAGTACGGACAGCCATCAGCCCCAGCATTTT

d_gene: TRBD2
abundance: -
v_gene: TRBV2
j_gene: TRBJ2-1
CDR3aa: CASSASGYNEQFF
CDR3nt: TGTGCCAGCAGTGCTAGCGGTTACAATGAGCAGTTCTTC

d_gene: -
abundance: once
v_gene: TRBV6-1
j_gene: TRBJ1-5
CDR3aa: CASSETGSNQPQHF
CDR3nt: TGTGCCAGCAGTGAAACGGGTAGCAATCAGCCCCAGCATTTT